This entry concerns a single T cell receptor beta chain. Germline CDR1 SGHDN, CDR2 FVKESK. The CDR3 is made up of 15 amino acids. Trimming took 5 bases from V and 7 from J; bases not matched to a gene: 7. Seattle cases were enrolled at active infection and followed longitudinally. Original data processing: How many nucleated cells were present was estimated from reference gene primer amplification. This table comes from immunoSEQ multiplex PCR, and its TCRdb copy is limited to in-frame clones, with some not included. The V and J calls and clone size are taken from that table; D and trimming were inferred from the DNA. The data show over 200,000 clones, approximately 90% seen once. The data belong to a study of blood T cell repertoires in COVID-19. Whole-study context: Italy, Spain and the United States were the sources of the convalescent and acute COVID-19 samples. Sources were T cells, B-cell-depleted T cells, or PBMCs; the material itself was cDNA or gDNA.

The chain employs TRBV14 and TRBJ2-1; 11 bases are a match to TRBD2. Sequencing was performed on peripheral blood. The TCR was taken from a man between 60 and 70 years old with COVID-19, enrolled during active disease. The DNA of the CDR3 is TGTGCCAGCAGCGTTCTAGCGGGAGGTGGGAATGAGCAGTTCTTC. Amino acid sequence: CASSVLAGGGNEQFF.